The 3 T cell receptor beta chains below all came from one sample that was sequenced in a study of blood T cell repertoires in COVID-19. Clones were sequenced by immunoSEQ multiplex PCR, and TCRdb holds only the in-frame ones, with some missing. The sample shows 100,000 to 150,000 clones, 92% of them seen only once. Sample: peripheral blood. The receptors were gathered from a man aged 50-59 years with COVID-19, enrolled during active disease.

The genes are TRBV11-2 and TRBJ1-4, with TRBD1 identical over 7 bases. Losses at the gene ends were 5 bases for V and 0 bases for J; bases not matched to a gene: 12. CDR1 and CDR2 from the germline V gene are SGHAT and FQNNGV. The CDR3 sequence is 18 residues long. The CDR3 DNA reads TGTGCCAGCAGCCCAGGCCGGGACAGACTAGCAACTAATGAAAAACTGTTTTTT. Protein sequence: CASSPGRDRLATNEKLFF. The complete variable domain, with remaining parts taken from reference TRBV11-2 and TRBJ1-4, reads EAGVAQSPRYKIIEKRQSVAFWCNPISGHATLYWYQQILGQGPKLLIQFQNNGVVDDSQLPKDRFSAERLKGVDSTLKIQPAKLEDSAVYLCASSPGRDRLATNEKLFFGSGTQLSVL.

The chain combines TRBV7-3 with TRBJ2-5; 8 bases fit TRBD1. The CDR3 is made up of 14 amino acids. The V gene end was trimmed by 5 bases and the J gene end by 1 base; junction bases not matched to a gene: 3. Germline V gene lookup returns CDR1 SGHTA and CDR2 FQGTGA. In nucleotides, the CDR3 is TGTGCCAGCAGCCACGGGACAGGCCAAGAGACCCAGTACTTC. As protein: CASSHGTGQETQYF. The full variable domain, completed using reference TRBV7-3 and TRBJ2-5, is GAGVSQTPSNKVTEKGKYVELRCDPISGHTALYWYRQSLGQGPEFLIYFQGTGAADDSGLPNDRFFAVRPEGSVSTLKIQRTERGDSAVYLCASSHGTGQETQYFGPGTRLLVL.

The chain links TRBV9 to TRBJ2-2; 9 positions match TRBD1. The germline V gene encodes CDR1 SGDLS and CDR2 YYNGEE. The ends lost 3 bases at V and 6 bases at J; junction bases unmatched: 9. This CDR3 is 16 amino acids long. CDR3 coding DNA: TGTGCCAGCAGCGCCCCGGGACAGGGAATTTCCGGGGAGCTGTTTTTT. Translated: CASSAPGQGISGELFF.